This TCR beta chain was sequenced in a study of T cell repertoires in cytomegalovirus infection. Study overall: HLA-C-restricted CMV epitopes, recently identified, and well-studied HLA-B-restricted ones were used by the study. Matching HLA type and CMV infection were both indicated by public TCR beta signatures.

As to this clonotype: What it binds is not known.

CDR1 is LNHDA and CDR2 is SQIVND in the germline V gene (reference sequence). The V end was cut by 2 bases, the J end by 5 bases, with 12 bases between. This CDR3 spans 14 amino acids. TCRdb fed the reads into MiXCR, producing one record per CDR3 protein. The sample has around 900,000 distinct CDR3 sequences; roughly 30% are singletons. Overall study findings and caveats: Ex vivo, HLA-C-restricted CMV-specific TCR beta clonotypes prevailed over the rest of the response. Carriers of CMV plus the relevant HLA were identified by cumulative public TCR beta family frequency.

The sample in question was cultured CD8+ T cells from PBMCs, obtained from culture after CMV antigen stimulation. The sequence came from a human donor in good health (CMV status not recorded). Some clones in this sample may be carry-over from other donors' samples. The chain is built from TRBV19 and TRBJ1-1; D not resolved. The CDR3 DNA sequence: TGTGCCAGTAGTATACATAATAGTTGGACTGAAGCTTTCTTT. It encodes CASSIHNSWTEAFF.